This is a list of T cell receptor beta chains from one sample in a study of blood T cells in healthy people across ages. TCRdb reanalysed the 5' RACE reads using MiXCR and keeps one entry per CDR3 protein. Among around 1,100,000 distinct CDR3 sequences listed, under 40% were seen once. Specimen: blood. The receptor source for this set is a man aged 18 to 30 in good health. Both conserved end residues are trimmed from each CDR3. Size values are once, few and many counts, or a class for expanded clones, and some rows have none.

>TRBV28|.|TRBJ2-1
ASSFRRRIYNEQF
>TRBV27|.|TRBJ2-3
ASRRVAGPDTQY
>TRBV3-1|once|TRBJ2-3
ASSQEGGFASDTQY
>TRBV27|.|TRBJ2-3
ASSPGRDRATDTQY
>TRBV14|few|TRBJ1-4
ASSQDVPGEKLF
>TRBV27|.|TRBJ1-1
ASSLSRAHTEAF
>TRBV6-5|.|TRBJ1-2
ASSKTGYGGYT
>TRBV7-2|once|TRBJ2-1
ASSFRSGGSGNEQF
>TRBV6-1|.|TRBJ2-7
ASSTPGTGLFSYEQY
>TRBV20-1|once|TRBJ1-5
SARLGDSNQPQH
>TRBV6-1|few|TRBJ2-3
ASLFSLPDRDVGLENTQY
>TRBV4-1|.|TRBJ1-4
ASSLPKQGNEKLF
>TRBV9|.|TRBJ1-1
ASSPLSGTEAF
>TRBV9|few|TRBJ2-1
ASSSWTRDNEQF
>TRBV5-1|.|TRBJ2-7
ASGLAGGSYEQY
>TRBV5-1|.|TRBJ2-2
ASSLAPQGNTGELF
>TRBV3-1|few|TRBJ2-7
ASSQGRVVVYEQY
>TRBV14|few|TRBJ2-1
ASSHQGTKIYEQF
>TRBV6-5|.|TRBJ1-6
ASSYRGSPLH
>TRBV12-3/TRBV12-4|.|TRBJ1-1
ASSFSGARNTEAF
>TRBV7-2|few|TRBJ2-5
ASSLGAGLGSEQY
>TRBV12-3/TRBV12-4|.|TRBJ2-1
ASSRQRPPYNEQF
>TRBV20-1|few|TRBJ2-1
SANGGSSYNEQF
>TRBV2|.|TRBJ2-3
ASSEPIKRGGPSTDTQY
>TRBV7-2|few|TRBJ2-1
ASRPNRDSYNEQF
>TRBV25-1|many|TRBJ1-1
ASSPGDRGAF
>TRBV6-2/TRBV6-3|few|TRBJ1-5
ASSGGQLTSLHQPQH
>TRBV14|.|TRBJ2-5
ASSQGLAGERTYNEQY
>TRBV12-3/TRBV12-4|few|TRBJ2-1
ASSLQLGGFNEQF
>TRBV20-1|.|TRBJ1-1
SARARRTEAEAF
>TRBV9|.|TRBJ1-2
ASSHDPGTDYGYT
>TRBV3-1|few|TRBJ2-3
ASSQHAGLPDTQY